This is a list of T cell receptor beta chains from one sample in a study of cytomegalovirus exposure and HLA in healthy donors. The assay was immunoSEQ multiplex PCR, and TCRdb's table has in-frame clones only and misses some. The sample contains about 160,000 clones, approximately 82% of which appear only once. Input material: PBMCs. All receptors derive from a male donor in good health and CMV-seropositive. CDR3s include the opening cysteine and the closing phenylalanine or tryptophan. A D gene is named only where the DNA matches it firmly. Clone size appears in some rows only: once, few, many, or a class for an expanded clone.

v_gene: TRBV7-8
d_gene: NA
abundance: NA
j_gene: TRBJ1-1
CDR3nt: TGTGCCAGCAGCTTCGGCCAGGGGAACACTGAAGCTTTCTTT
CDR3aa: CASSFGQGNTEAFF

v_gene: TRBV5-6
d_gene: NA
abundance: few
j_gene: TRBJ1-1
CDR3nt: TGTGCCAGCAGCTTCGGCGGGGCCACTGAAGCTTTCTTT
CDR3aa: CASSFGGATEAFF

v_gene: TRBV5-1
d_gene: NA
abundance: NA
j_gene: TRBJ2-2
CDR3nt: TGCGCCAGCACCCCCCCCGGGGCTGGGGGGACCGGGGAGCTGTTTTTT
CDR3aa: CASTPPGAGGTGELFF

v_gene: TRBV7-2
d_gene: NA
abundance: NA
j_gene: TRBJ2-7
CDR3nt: TGTGCCAGCAGCCCCCCCGGCGGAACTTACGAGCAGTACTTC
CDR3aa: CASSPPGGTYEQYF

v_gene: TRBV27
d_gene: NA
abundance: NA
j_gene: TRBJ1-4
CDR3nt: TGTGCCAGCAGTCTCCATGTGGGCTCCGGGGGTGAAAAACTGTTTTTT
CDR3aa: CASSLHVGSGGEKLFF

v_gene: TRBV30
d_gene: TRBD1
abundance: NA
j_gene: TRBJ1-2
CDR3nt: TGTGCCTGTCAGACAGGGGGCCACGGCTACACCTTC
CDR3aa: CACQTGGHGYTF

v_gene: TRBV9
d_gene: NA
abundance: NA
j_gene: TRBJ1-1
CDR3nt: TGTGCCAGCAGCGTCCACTGGGGGGGGAACACTGAAGCTTTCTTT
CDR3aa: CASSVHWGGNTEAFF

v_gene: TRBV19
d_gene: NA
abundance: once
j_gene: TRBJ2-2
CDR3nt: TGTGCCAGTAGTCGGCGGCCGAACACCGGGGAGCTGTTTTTT
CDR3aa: CASSRRPNTGELFF

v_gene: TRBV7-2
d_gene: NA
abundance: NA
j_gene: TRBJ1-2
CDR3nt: TGTGCCAGCACCCCGTCAAGAGGGCACGGCTACACCTTC
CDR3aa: CASTPSRGHGYTF

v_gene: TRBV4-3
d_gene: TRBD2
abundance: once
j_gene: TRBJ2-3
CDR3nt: TGCGCCAGCAGCCAAGAATCCTCGGGCGGGAGCCCAACACATCCAGATACGCAGTATTTT
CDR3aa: CASSQESSGGSPTHPDTQYF

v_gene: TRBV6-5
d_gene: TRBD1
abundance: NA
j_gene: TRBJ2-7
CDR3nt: TGTGCCAGCACCACAGGGGCAAGCTCCTACGAGCAGTACTTC
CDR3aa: CASTTGASSYEQYF

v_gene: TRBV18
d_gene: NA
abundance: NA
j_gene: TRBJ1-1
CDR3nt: TGTGCCAGCTCACCTCTTATGAACACTGAAGCTTTCTTT
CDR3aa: CASSPLMNTEAFF

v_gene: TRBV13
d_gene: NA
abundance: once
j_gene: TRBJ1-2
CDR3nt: TGTGCCAGCAGACAAGAAGGGACACCAAACTATGGCTACACCTTC
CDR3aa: CASRQEGTPNYGYTF

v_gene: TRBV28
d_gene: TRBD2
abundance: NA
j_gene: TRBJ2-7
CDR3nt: TGTGCCACCTTATTGGGCGGGAGCTCCTACGAGCAGTACTTC
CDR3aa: CATLLGGSSYEQYF

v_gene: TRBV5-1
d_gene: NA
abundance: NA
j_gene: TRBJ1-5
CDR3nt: TGCGCCAGCAGCATTACAGGGCCCACGGGTCAGCCCCAGCATTTT
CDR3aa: CASSITGPTGQPQHF

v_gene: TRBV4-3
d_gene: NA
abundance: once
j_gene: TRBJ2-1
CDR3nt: TGCGCCAGCAGCCGGACCCGCGGGGGCTTAAGCAATGAGCAGTTCTTC
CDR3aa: CASSRTRGGLSNEQFF

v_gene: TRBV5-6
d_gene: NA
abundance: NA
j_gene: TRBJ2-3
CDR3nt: TGTGCCAGCAGCTTTACAACGGGAGTGGTAGATACGCAGTATTTT
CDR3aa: CASSFTTGVVDTQYF

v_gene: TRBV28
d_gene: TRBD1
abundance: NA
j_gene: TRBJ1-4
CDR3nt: TGTGCCAGCAGTTCGCCCGGACAGGGGGCTTCTAATGAAAAACTGTTTTTT
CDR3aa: CASSSPGQGASNEKLFF

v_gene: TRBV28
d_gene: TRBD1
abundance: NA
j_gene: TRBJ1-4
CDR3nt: TGTGCCACTACAGTTTTCAGGGGGCCCTCAACTAATGAAAAACTGTTTTTT
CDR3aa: CATTVFRGPSTNEKLFF

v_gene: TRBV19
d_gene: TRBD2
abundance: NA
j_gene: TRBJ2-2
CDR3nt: TGTGCCAGTGCCACTAGCGGGAGTTACACCGGGGAGCTGTTTTTT
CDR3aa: CASATSGSYTGELFF

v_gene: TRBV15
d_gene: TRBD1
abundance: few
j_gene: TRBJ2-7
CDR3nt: TGTGCCACCAGCCTAGGCCCGGGACAGCCAAGCTGGGAGCAGTACTTC
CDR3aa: CATSLGPGQPSWEQYF

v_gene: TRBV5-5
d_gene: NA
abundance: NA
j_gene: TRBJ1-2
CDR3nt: TGTGCCAGCAGCCCGCAGGGGACGTATGGCTACACCTTC
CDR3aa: CASSPQGTYGYTF

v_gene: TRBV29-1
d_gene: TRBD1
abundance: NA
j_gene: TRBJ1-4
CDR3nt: TGCAGCGCCGGGACAGGGGGTGGAAAACTGTTTTTT
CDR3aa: CSAGTGGGKLFF

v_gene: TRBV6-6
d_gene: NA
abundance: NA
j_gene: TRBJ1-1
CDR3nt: TGTGCCAGCCGAAAGGGGGAACAGAACACTGAAGCTTTCTTT
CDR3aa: CASRKGEQNTEAFF

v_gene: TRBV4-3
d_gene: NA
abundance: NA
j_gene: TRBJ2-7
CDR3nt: TGCGCCAGCAGCCAAGATCTGGGGACACATACCTACGAGCAGTACTTC
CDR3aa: CASSQDLGTHTYEQYF

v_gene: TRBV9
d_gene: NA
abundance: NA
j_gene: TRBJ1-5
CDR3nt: TGTGCCAGCAGCGTAGATCCCGACAGTAATCAGCCCCAGCATTTT
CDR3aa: CASSVDPDSNQPQHF

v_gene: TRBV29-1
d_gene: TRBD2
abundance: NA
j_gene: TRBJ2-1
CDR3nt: TGCAGCGTAGAGGGACTAGCGGGGTACTATGAGCAGTTCTTC
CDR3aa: CSVEGLAGYYEQFF

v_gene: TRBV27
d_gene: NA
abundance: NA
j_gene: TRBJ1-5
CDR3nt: TGTGCCAGCAGTTTACAGGGTACGAAGCCCCAGCATTTT
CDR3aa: CASSLQGTKPQHF

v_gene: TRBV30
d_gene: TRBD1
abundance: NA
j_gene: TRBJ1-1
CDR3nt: TGTGCCTGGAGTGTACTCGGACAGGGCACTGAAGCTTTCTTT
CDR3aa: CAWSVLGQGTEAFF

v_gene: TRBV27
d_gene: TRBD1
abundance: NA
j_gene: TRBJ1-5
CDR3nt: TGTGCCAGCAGTTTCGGGGGACAGATGCTGAGGGGCAATCAGCCCCAGCATTTT
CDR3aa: CASSFGGQMLRGNQPQHF

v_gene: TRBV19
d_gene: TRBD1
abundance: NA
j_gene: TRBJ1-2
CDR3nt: TGTGCCAGTAGTACGAATAGGGACAGTCTCCATGGCTACACCTTC
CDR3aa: CASSTNRDSLHGYTF

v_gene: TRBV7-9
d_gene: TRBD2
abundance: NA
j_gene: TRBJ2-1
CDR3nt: TGTGCCAGCAGCAGAAGGACTAGCGCGGCCGAGCAGTTCTTC
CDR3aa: CASSRRTSAAEQFF

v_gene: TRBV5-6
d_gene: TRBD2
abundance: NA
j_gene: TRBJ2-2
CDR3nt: TGTGCCAGCAGCTACCAGCGGGGTTCGGGCGGGGAGCTGTTTTTT
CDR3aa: CASSYQRGSGGELFF

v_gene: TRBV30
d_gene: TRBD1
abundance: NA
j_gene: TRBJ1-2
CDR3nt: TGTGCCTGGTATCCGGGACAGGGGGACGGCTACACCTTC
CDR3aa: CAWYPGQGDGYTF

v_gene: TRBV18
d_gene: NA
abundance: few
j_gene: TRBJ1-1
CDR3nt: TGTGCCAGCTCCCCCGCGGATCGTACTGAAGCTTTCTTT
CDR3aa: CASSPADRTEAFF

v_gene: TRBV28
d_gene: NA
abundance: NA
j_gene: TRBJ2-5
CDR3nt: TGTGCCAGCAGTTCGCAGGGTCTAGGTCCAGAGACCCAGTACTTC
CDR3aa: CASSSQGLGPETQYF

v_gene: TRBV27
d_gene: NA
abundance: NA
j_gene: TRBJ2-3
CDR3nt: TGTGCCAGCAAAAGCGTTAGGACGCAGTATTTT
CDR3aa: CASKSVRTQYF

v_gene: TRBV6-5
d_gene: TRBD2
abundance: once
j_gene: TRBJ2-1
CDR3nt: TGTGCCAGCAGTTACTCGACTCCGGGACTAGGGAATGAGCAGTTCTTC
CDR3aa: CASSYSTPGLGNEQFF

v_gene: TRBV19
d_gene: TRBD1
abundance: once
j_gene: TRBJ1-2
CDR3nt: TGTGCCAGTAGTATGACCCCCGGACAGGTCGCTAACTATGGCTACACCTTC
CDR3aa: CASSMTPGQVANYGYTF

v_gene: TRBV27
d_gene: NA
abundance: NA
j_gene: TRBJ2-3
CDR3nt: TGTGCCAGCAGTTCCACAGCTATCAGGGTTGATACGCAGTATTTT
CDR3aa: CASSSTAIRVDTQYF

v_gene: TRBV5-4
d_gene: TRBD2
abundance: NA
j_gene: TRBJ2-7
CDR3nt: TGTGCCAGCAGTTCCGGGACTAGCGGGATGGAGTCCGAGCAGTACTTC
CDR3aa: CASSSGTSGMESEQYF

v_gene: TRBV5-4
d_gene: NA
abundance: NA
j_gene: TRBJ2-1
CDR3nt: TGTGCCAGCAGCCTGGATACCCTCACATCTCCGTTCTTC
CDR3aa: CASSLDTLTSPFF

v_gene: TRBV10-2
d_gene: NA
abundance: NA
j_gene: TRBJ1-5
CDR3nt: TGCGCCAGCAGTGAGGCAGCTGCGGGCGGCAATCAGCCCCAGCATTTT
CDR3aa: CASSEAAAGGNQPQHF

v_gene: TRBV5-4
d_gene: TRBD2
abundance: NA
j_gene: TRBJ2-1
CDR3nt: TGTGCCAGCAGCTTGGGAGCGGGAACCTACAATGAGCAGTTCTTC
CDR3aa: CASSLGAGTYNEQFF

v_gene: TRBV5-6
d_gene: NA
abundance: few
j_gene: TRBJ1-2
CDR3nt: TGTGCCAGCAGCCCGCAGGGTTATGGCTACACCTTC
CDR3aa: CASSPQGYGYTF

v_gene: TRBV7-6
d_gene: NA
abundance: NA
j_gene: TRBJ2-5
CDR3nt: TGTGCCAACAGCCTGAGCCAAGAGACCCAGTACTTC
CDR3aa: CANSLSQETQYF

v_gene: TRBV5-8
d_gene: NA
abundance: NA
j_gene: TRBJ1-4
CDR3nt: TGTGCCAGCAGCCCCGTTATGGGGGCTTCTAATGAAAAACTGTTTTTT
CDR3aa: CASSPVMGASNEKLFF

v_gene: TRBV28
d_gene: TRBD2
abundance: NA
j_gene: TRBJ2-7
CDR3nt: TGTGCCAGCATCCCACCCGGACTAGCGGGAGAAGTTACCTACGAGCAGTACTTC
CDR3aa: CASIPPGLAGEVTYEQYF